Each of the 16 T cell receptor beta chains below was sequenced from the same sample in a study of tumor and adjacent non-tumor tissue in lung cancer. TCRbeta libraries were built with three rounds of nested PCR, modified from ARM-PCR. Each CDR3 protein gets one entry after TCRdb re-called the multiplex PCR reads with MiXCR. The sample holds fewer than 100,000 distinct CDR3 sequences, roughly 80% seen once. The template was RNA from unsorted bulk tissue. Distant lung tissue was collected more than 3 cm away from the tumor edge. Sequenced sample: distant non-tumor lung tissue. The origin of the receptors is a man aged 55 to 70 with non-small cell lung cancer.

In regard to this clonotype: No conserved phenylalanine or tryptophan ends this CDR3, so it is likely a read error. The limits of the CDR3 on the DNA are not certain, so only TCRdb's listed CDR3 is given. V usage is TRBV11-3 and J usage is TRBJ2-3; TRBD1, the table's D call, lacks a check against the DNA. A total of 13 residues make up the CDR3, ends included. Germline V gene lookup returns CDR1 SGHNT and CDR2 YENEEA. The CDR3 here is CASSFQGADTPNS.

Notes on this clonotype: Germline and junction disagree at one end, which may indicate a read error. The chain recombines TRBV11-2 with TRBJ2-6; 11 nucleotides align to TRBD2. The CDR3 loop spans 18 amino acids. Germline V gene lookup returns CDR1 SGHAT and CDR2 FQNNGV. For the CDR3, the DNA is TGTGCCAATAGTCCAACTAGCGGGGGAGCCACTGGGGTCAACGTCCTGACTTTC. This sequence encodes CANSPTSGGATGVNVLTF.

Ten or more counts support this clonotype. The V gene is TRBV12-3 or TRBV12-4, the J gene TRBJ1-5, with 9 nucleotides matching TRBD1. Trimming removed 1 base from V and 0 bases from J; junction bases left unmatched: 4. This CDR3 contains 17 residues. Here the CDR3 DNA reads TGTGCCAGCAGTTTAGGGACAGGGGTATATAGCAATCAGCCCCAGCATTTT. Its translation: CASSLGTGVYSNQPQHF.

About this clonotype itself: Possible read error: a much larger clone is one base away. The V gene is TRBV20-1, the J gene TRBJ1-2; D remains ambiguous. The CDR3 is made up of 13 amino acids. CDR1 DFQATT and CDR2 SNEGSKA come from the germline V gene (reference sequence). CDR3: CSVRDQTNYGYTF. The CDR3 DNA reads as TGCAGTGTTAGAGATCAGACCAACTATGGCTACACCTTC.

In its sample, this clonotype was seen a few times. This chain uses TRBV6-4 with TRBJ2-3, with D perhaps matching TRBD1 (5 bases). The CDR3 contains 15 residues. CDR1 is MRHNA, CDR2 SNTAGT, per germline. Trimming shortened V by 2 bases and J by 2 bases, and 11 bases separated the two germline ends. The CDR3 is CASSDGAEVTDTQYF. CDR3 in DNA: TGTGCCAGCAGTGACGGGGCAGAGGTCACAGATACGCAGTATTTT.

With respect to this clonotype: A much larger clone differs from this one at a single base, so this may be a read error. J is TRBJ1-2 and V is TRBV14; 8 bases align to TRBD1. This CDR3 has 15 residues. Losses at the gene ends were 6 bases for V and 1 base for J; bases not matched to a gene: 7. Germline values: CDR1 SGHDN, CDR2 FVKESK. The CDR3 DNA sequence: TGTGCCAGCAGGTATAGCAGGGGGCTTAACTATGGCTACACCTTC. Its translation is CASRYSRGLNYGYTF.

Remarks on this clonotype: Because it lacks the conserved phenylalanine or tryptophan at the end, this CDR3 is likely a read error. The rearrangement links TRBV6-2 or TRBV6-3 to TRBJ2-1, with D possibly being TRBD1 (6 bases). Trimming took off 7 bases at V and 6 bases at J, with 16 bases between the two ends. The CDR3 extends over 14 amino acids. Germline CDR1 is MNHEY and CDR2 is SVGEGT. CDR3 DNA sequence: TGTGCCAGCACCGTCCGGACAGCCCTCAATGAGCAGTTCGTC. This codes for CASTVRTALNEQFV.

Details on this clonotype: Relative to the germline gene, one junction end is altered; a read error may explain this. The chain uses TRBV11-1 and TRBJ2-7; 8 bases agree with TRBD1. Germline CDR1 reads SGHAT; CDR2 reads FQDESV (reference sequence). This CDR3 is 14 amino acids long. The CDR3 DNA reads TGTGCCAGCAGCACCTGGACAGGGTCATACGAGCGGTACTTC. Translating gives CASSTWTGSYERYF.

This clonotype rates as medium-sized. The chain recombines TRBV28 with TRBJ1-1; D unclear. CDR3 size: 13 residues. Per germline, CDR1 MDHEN and CDR2 SYDVKM. Trimming stripped 2 bases from V and 5 bases from J, with 9 bases between. The CDR3 sequence: CASSLLAGTEAFF. The CDR3 DNA reads as TGTGCCAGCAGTTTACTAGCGGGGACTGAAGCTTTCTTT.

Of note for this clonotype: Compared with germline, one end of the junction differs, possibly owing to a read error. The gene calls are TRBV20-1 and TRBJ2-1; 10 bases align to TRBD2. The CDR3 runs 15 residues. CDR1 is DFQATT, CDR2 SNEGSKA, per germline (reference sequence). CDR3 sequence reads: CNAIKAGGLYNEQFF. As DNA, the CDR3 is TGCAATGCTATAAAAGCGGGAGGGCTTTACAATGAGCAGTTCTTC.

About this clonotype itself: Since the CDR3 does not end with the conserved phenylalanine or tryptophan, this likely comes from a read error. V gene TRBV12-3 or TRBV12-4 combines with J gene TRBJ2-5; weak D call: TRBD1 (6 bases). The V end was cut by 7 bases, the J end by 5 bases, with 17 bases between. The CDR3 consists of 14 residues. The CDR3: CASKKQGSGETQYS. In DNA form, the CDR3 reads TGTGCCAGCAAGAAACAGGGATCAGGGGAGACCCAGTACTCA.

As regards this clonotype: Being one base from a much bigger clone, this may be a read error. The CDR3 here is CASSYGRPSYKQYF. DNA of the CDR3: TGTGCCAGCAGCTACGGGAGGCCCTCCTACAAGCAGTACTTC. The J gene is TRBJ2-7, the V gene TRBV11-2, with 7 bases aligning to TRBD2. The CDR3 loop spans 14 amino acids. CDR1 is SGHAT, CDR2 FQNNGV, per germline.

About this clonotype: The junction does not match germline at one end; this may be a read error. V and J are TRBV11-2 and TRBJ1-3, with D maybe TRBD1 (6 bases). CDR3 length: 16 amino acids. The germline CDR1 and CDR2 sequences are SGHAT and FQNNGV. In nucleotides, the CDR3 is TGTGCCAGCGTAAAGGGGGGTAGGGCTTCTGGAAACAGCATATATTTT. It yields the protein CASVKGGRASGNSIYF.

The V gene is TRBV11-2, the J gene TRBJ2-2; TRBD2 might be the D (5 bases). The length of the CDR3 is 15 residues. From germline, CDR1 is SGHAT and CDR2 FQNNGV. In DNA, the CDR3 is TGTCGCAGCAGCGGAGGTGACCGAAGCACCGGGGAGCTGTTTTTT. It specifies CRSSGGDRSTGELFF.

In this sample, this clonotype turned up many times. J is TRBJ2-1 and V is TRBV4-2; D unresolved. There are 15 residues in the CDR3. Looked up from germline, CDR1 is LGHNA and CDR2 is YNFKEQ. Between the trimmed V and J ends, which lost 0 bases and 2 bases, there was a span of 8 bases. The CDR3 reads CASSQDAKTYNEQFF. DNA of the CDR3: TGTGCCAGCAGCCAAGATGCTAAAACCTACAATGAGCAGTTCTTC.

Of note for this clonotype: The junction departs from the called germline gene at one end, perhaps through a read error. This sequence joins TRBV5-4 and TRBJ2-7; 9 bases fit TRBD2. The CDR3 is made up of 19 amino acids. Germline CDR1 is SGHNT and CDR2 is YYREEE (reference sequence). The CDR3 coding sequence is TGTGCCAGCAGCTCGCCGCCGGGTAGCGGGAGTAGGGACTCCTACGATCAGTACTTC. Translating gives CASSSPPGSGSRDSYDQYF.